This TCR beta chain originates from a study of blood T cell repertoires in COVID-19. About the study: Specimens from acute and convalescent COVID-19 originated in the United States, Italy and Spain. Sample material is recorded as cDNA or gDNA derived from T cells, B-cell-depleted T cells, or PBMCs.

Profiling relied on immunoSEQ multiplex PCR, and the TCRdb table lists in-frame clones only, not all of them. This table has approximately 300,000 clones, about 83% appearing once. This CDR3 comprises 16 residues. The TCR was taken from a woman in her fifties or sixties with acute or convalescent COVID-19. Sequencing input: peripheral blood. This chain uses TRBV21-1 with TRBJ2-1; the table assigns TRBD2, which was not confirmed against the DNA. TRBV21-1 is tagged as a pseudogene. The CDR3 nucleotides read TGTGCCAGCAGCAAAGGGCCGGGAGAGGCACGCGATGAGCAGTTCTTC. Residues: CASSKGPGEARDEQFF.